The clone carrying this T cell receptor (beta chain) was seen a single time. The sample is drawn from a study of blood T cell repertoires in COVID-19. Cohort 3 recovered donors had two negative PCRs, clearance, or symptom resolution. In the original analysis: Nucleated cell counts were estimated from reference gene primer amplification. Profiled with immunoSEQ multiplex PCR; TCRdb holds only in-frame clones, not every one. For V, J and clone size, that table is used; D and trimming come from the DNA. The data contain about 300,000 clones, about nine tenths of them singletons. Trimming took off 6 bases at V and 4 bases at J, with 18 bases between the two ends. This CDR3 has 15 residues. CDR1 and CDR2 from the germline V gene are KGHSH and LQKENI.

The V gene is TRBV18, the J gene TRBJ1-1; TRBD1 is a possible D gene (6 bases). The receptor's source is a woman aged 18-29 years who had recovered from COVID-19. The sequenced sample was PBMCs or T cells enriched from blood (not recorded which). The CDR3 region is CASSYSGQGSTEAFF. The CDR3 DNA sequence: TGTGCCAGCTCGTACTCGGGGCAGGGGAGCACTGAAGCTTTCTTT.